There are a few counts of the clone carrying this TCR beta chain. This sample is drawn from a study of T cells in Graves' hyperthyroidism and ophthalmopathy. Germline loops: CDR1 SGHTA, CDR2 FQGNSA. This CDR3 spans 14 amino acids. V gave up 1 base and J gave up 3 bases, with 9 bases separating them. Calling Graves' hyperthyroidism stable meant ophthalmopathy did not progress within 18 months. Based on clinical symptoms, serum thyroxine and TRAb, thyroid ultrasound and orbital computed tomography, diagnoses were reached. Fresh peripheral blood, 9.5 to 10 ml of it, supplied the PBMCs. Amplified TCR beta CDR3 regions derived from RNA transcripts. TCR CDR3 underwent first-round RT-PCR with the HTBI primer set. MiXCR was run by TCRdb on the multiplex PCR reads, yielding one entry per CDR3 protein. The table has about 360,000 distinct CDR3 sequences, under 15% seen once.

Sequenced material: blood. The clonotype originates from a woman between 18 and 30 years old with Graves' hyperthyroidism. The genes are TRBV7-2 and TRBJ1-2; D is ambiguous. CDR3 sequence (DNA): TGTGCCAGCAGCTTAGGGGCAGTTCACTATGGCTACACCTTC. This sequence encodes CASSLGAVHYGYTF.